Presented here are 32 T cell receptor beta chains from one specimen sequenced in a study of blood T cell repertoires in COVID-19. The data were produced by immunoSEQ multiplex PCR, yet TCRdb's version contains in-frame clones alone and is incomplete. The sample carries about 400,000 clones, roughly 88% recorded once. Sequencing was carried out using PBMCs or T cells enriched from blood (not recorded which). The receptors originated from a middle-aged woman with acute COVID-19.

This clone occurred a few times. The rearrangement links TRBV5-4 to TRBJ2-2; D is possibly TRBD2 (6 bases). The CDR3 spans 15 residues. Germline V gene lookup returns CDR1 SGHNT and CDR2 YYREEE (reference sequence). The V gene lost 4 bases and the J gene lost 2 bases, with 12 bases spanning the gap. The CDR3 here is CASSPRDSNTGELFF. The CDR3, as DNA: TGTGCCAGCAGCCCCCGGGACTCTAACACCGGGGAGCTGTTTTTT.

The chain links TRBV10-3 to TRBJ2-3; D is uncertain. This CDR3 is 13 amino acids long. V was shortened by 0 bases and J by 13 bases, with 14 bases between the two germline ends. Germline CDR1 and CDR2: ENHRY and SYGVKD. The CDR3 DNA reads as TGTGCCATCAGTGAGTCTGGGTCCCCTAGTGAGTATTTT. The encoded protein is CAISESGSPSEYF.

This chain connects TRBV30 to TRBJ1-4; tentatively, D is TRBD1 (6 bases). Germline values: CDR1 GTSNPN, CDR2 SVGIG (reference sequence). This CDR3 comprises 13 residues. V was pared by 4 bases and J by 3 bases, with 9 bases between. The CDR3 DNA sequence: TGTGCCTGGACAGGGGTTGCTAATGAAAAACTGTTTTTT. Encoded protein: CAWTGVANEKLFF.

The chain uses TRBV18 and TRBJ2-5; 15 bases are a match to TRBD2. The length of the CDR3 is 17 residues. V lost 1 base to trimming and J lost 4 bases; unmatched junction nucleotides: 4. Germline V gene lookup returns CDR1 KGHSH and CDR2 LQKENI. CDR3 in DNA: TGTGCCAGCTCACCACGGACTAGCGGGGGGGCCGGAGAGACCCAGTACTTC. It is translated as CASSPRTSGGAGETQYF.

The chain couples TRBV18 to TRBJ2-7, with D possibly TRBD1 on 6 matching bases. Germline CDR1 and CDR2: KGHSH and LQKENI. The CDR3 is 14 amino acids. The V end was cut by 6 bases, the J end by 0 bases, with 12 bases between. The CDR3: CASSLDRSSYEQYF. The CDR3 DNA reads as TGTGCCAGCTCCCTCGACAGGAGCTCCTACGAGCAGTACTTC.

Worth noting for this clone: The sample contains more than one DNA sequence encoding this CDR3. The chain has TRBV11-2 and TRBJ1-1; 7 nucleotides align to TRBD1. Germline V gene sequence: CDR1 SGHAT, CDR2 FQNNGV. J gave up 3 bases and V 5 bases, and 3 bases lay outside the gene matches. The CDR3 sequence is 13 residues long. The DNA of the CDR3 is TGTGCCAGCAGCACAGACAGGGACACTGAAGCTTTCTTT. Its protein product is CASSTDRDTEAFF.

V usage is TRBV14 and J usage is TRBJ1-4; TRBD1 matches 7 bases. V shed 3 bases, J shed 12 bases, and the junction held 7 bases outside the gene matches. This CDR3 contains 13 residues. Per germline, CDR1 SGHDN and CDR2 FVKESK. The CDR3 DNA follows: TGTGCCAGCAGCCAGATTAGACAGGGCCAACTGTTTTTT. This codes for CASSQIRQGQLFF.

V usage is TRBV7-2 and J usage is TRBJ2-5, with D possibly TRBD1 on 5 matching bases. The germline V gene has CDR1 SGHTA and CDR2 FQGNSA. V was cut by 1 base and J by 4 bases, with 13 bases left in between. This CDR3 is 15 amino acids long. DNA for the CDR3: TGTGCCAGCAGCTTAGGCTTAGGGGTGGGAGAGACCCAGTACTTC. As protein: CASSLGLGVGETQYF.

This clone appeared a single time. The V gene is TRBV2, the J gene TRBJ2-3; D might be TRBD1 (6 bases). From germline, CDR1 is SNHLY and CDR2 FYNNEI. Trimming left V 7 bases short and J 4 bases short, with 12 bases between. The CDR3 length is 13 residues. The CDR3 DNA reads as TGTGCCAGCACACGACAGGTGGCAGATACGCAGTATTTT. Its protein product is CASTRQVADTQYF.

The chain recombines TRBV5-1 with TRBJ2-7; 9 positions agree with TRBD1. J lost 5 bases, V lost 4 bases, and 4 bases had no gene match. Germline V gives CDR1 SGHRS, CDR2 YFSETQ. This CDR3 has 13 residues. The chain's CDR3 is CASSAQGANEQYF. In DNA form, the CDR3 reads TGCGCCAGCAGCGCACAGGGGGCAAACGAGCAGTACTTC.

This clone turned up a few times. This rearrangement joins TRBV11-2 to TRBJ1-2, with 7 bases matching TRBD1. Germline V gives CDR1 SGHAT, CDR2 FQNNGV. The length of the CDR3 is 13 residues. Unmatched junction bases numbered 8, after V lost 5 bases and J lost 8 bases. CDR3 loop: CASSRDRTKGYTF. In DNA, the CDR3 is TGTGCCAGCAGCCGGGACAGAACGAAGGGCTACACCTTC.

The chain uses TRBV4-1 and TRBJ1-6, with TRBD1 matching over 7 bases. Germline values: CDR1 MGHRA, CDR2 YSYEKL. V lost 3 bases and J lost 6; bases outside the gene matches: 5. The length of the CDR3 is 15 residues. In DNA form, the CDR3 reads TGCGCCAGCAGCCAGGGACAGCAGCCTAATTCACCCCTCCACTTT. Translation gives CASSQGQQPNSPLHF.

The genes are TRBV13 and TRBJ2-3; a possible D gene is TRBD2 (7 bases). From germline, CDR1 is PRHDT and CDR2 FYEKMQ (reference sequence). The ends were cut back, 5 bases at V and 2 bases at J, with 20 bases in the middle. The CDR3 is made up of 17 amino acids. CDR3 protein: CASSHRGGGLYTDTQYF. The CDR3, as DNA: TGTGCCAGCAGCCACCGGGGCGGGGGCCTATACACAGATACGCAGTATTTT. Full variable domain (missing parts from reference TRBV13 and TRBJ2-3): AAGVIQSPRHLIKEKRETATLKCYPIPRHDTVYWYQQGPGQDPQFLISFYEKMQSDKGSIPDRFSAQQFSDYHSELNMSSLELGDSALYFCASSHRGGGLYTDTQYFGPGTRLTVL.

The chain links TRBV3-1 (or the pseudogene TRBV3-2) to TRBJ2-7; possibly TRBD1 for D (6 bases). CDR1 LGHDT and CDR2 YNNKEL come from the germline V gene (reference sequence). The ends were cut back, 4 bases at V and 2 bases at J, with 6 bases in the middle. This CDR3 spans 12 amino acids. The DNA for the CDR3 is TGTGCCAGCAGCCGGACAGCCTACGAGCAGTACTTC. This encodes CASSRTAYEQYF.

V is TRBV7-6 and J is TRBJ1-3; 7 nucleotides match TRBD1. The junction had 3 bases not matched to a gene; V was cut back by 5 bases and J by 2 bases. Germline CDR1 and CDR2: SGHVS and FNYEAQ. The CDR3 totals 14 residues. Here the CDR3 reads CASSLGTAGNTIYF. In DNA form, the CDR3 reads TGTGCCAGCAGCCTTGGGACAGCTGGAAACACCATATATTTT.

The V call is TRBV11-3, the J call TRBJ2-5; TRBD2 agrees at 13 bases. With 4 bases clipped from V and 2 bases from J, the junction kept 4 bases outside the gene matches. The CDR3 consists of 16 residues. Germline V gene lookup returns CDR1 SGHNT and CDR2 YENEEA. CDR3: CASSSGLAGKQETQYF. The CDR3 coding sequence is TGTGCCAGCAGCTCGGGACTAGCGGGGAAGCAAGAGACCCAGTACTTC.

The gene calls are TRBV11-2 and TRBJ2-3, with 10 bases aligning to TRBD2. V shed 5 bases and J 0 bases; nucleotides not matched to a gene: 2. The germline V gene has CDR1 SGHAT and CDR2 FQNNGV. CDR3 size: 15 residues. CDR3 in DNA: TGTGCCAGCAGCCCGGGACTAGCGAGCACAGATACGCAGTATTTT. This gives the protein CASSPGLASTDTQYF.

V and J are TRBV6-5 and TRBJ1-4; D gene unclear. From germline, CDR1 is MNHEY and CDR2 SVGAGI. Trimming shortened V by 0 bases and J by 3 bases, and 11 bases separated the two germline ends. The CDR3 has 16 amino acids. The CDR3 DNA is TGTGCCAGCAGTTACTCGAGTGAGCCGGCTAATGAAAAACTGTTTTTT. This sequence encodes CASSYSSEPANEKLFF.

The chain is built from TRBV7-9 and TRBJ2-3; possible D gene TRBD1, 6 bases. Germline lookup yields CDR1 SEHNR and CDR2 FQNEAQ (reference sequence). Deletions cut 4 bases from V and 4 bases from J, with 15 bases between. This CDR3 is 15 amino acids long. This CDR3 reads CASSYSRTVPDTQYF. CDR3 sequence (DNA): TGTGCCAGCAGCTATAGCCGGACAGTTCCAGATACGCAGTATTTT.

CDR3 coding DNA: TGTGCCAGCAGCCAACGCTACAGTAGTGTCACCGGGGAGCTGTTTTTT. Translating it yields CASSQRYSSVTGELFF. The V gene is TRBV7-9, the J gene TRBJ2-2; unclear D gene. The CDR3 contains 16 residues. The germline gives CDR1 SEHNR, CDR2 FQNEAQ (reference sequence). Trimming cost V 5 bases and J 4 bases, with 17 bases left between them.

This rearrangement joins TRBV30 to TRBJ2-2, with TRBD2 matching 9 bases. The germline V gene encodes CDR1 GTSNPN and CDR2 SVGIG (reference sequence). This CDR3 has 17 amino acids. The V segment lost 0 bases and the J segment 2 bases; nucleotides outside the gene matches: 7. CDR3 region: CAWSVIAGDLNTGELFF. The CDR3 DNA is TGTGCCTGGAGTGTTATAGCGGGGGACCTAAACACCGGGGAGCTGTTTTTT.

This chain connects TRBV2 to TRBJ1-3; 9 nucleotides align to TRBD1. Germline CDR1 reads SNHLY; CDR2 reads FYNNEI. The CDR3 has 13 residues. Trimming took 5 bases from V and 11 from J; bases not matched to a gene: 7. For the CDR3, the DNA is TGTGCCAGCAGTTCTAGGACAGGGGAGGCCATATATTTT. Amino acids: CASSSRTGEAIYF.

CDR3 residues: CASGRDPTYGYTF. DNA for the CDR3: TGTGCCTCGGGGCGGGACCCTACTTATGGCTACACCTTC. V is TRBV30 and J is TRBJ1-2; a possible D gene is TRBD1 (5 bases). Trimming left V 7 bases short and J 5 bases short, with 17 bases between. The germline gives CDR1 GTSNPN, CDR2 SVGIG (reference sequence). This CDR3 is built from 13 residues.

This clone was picked up a small number of times. V usage is TRBV3-1 (or the pseudogene TRBV3-2) and J usage is TRBJ2-7; D unclear. The germline CDR1 and CDR2 sequences are LGHDT and YNNKEL (reference sequence). Trimming cost V 4 bases and J 3 bases, with 16 bases left between them. CDR3 length equals 15 residues. The CDR3 DNA is TGTGCCAGCAGCCCGGCGGAAGGTTTAAACTACGAGCAGTACTTC. Translated, it gives CASSPAEGLNYEQYF.

The V gene is TRBV19, the J gene TRBJ2-5, with 10 positions matching TRBD1. CDR1 is LNHDA and CDR2 is SQIVND in the germline V gene (reference sequence). The CDR3 is 16 amino acids. J lost 4 bases, V lost 5 bases, and 10 bases had no gene match. The CDR3 DNA reads as TGTGCCAGTAGTGGTACAAGGACAGGGGGTGGAGAGACCCAGTACTTC. Translation gives CASSGTRTGGGETQYF.

Points on this clone: Other DNA sequences within the sample encode an identical CDR3. This chain joins TRBV18 and TRBJ1-2, with D maybe TRBD1 (5 bases). Trimming stripped 3 bases from V and 3 bases from J, with 8 bases between. CDR3 length equals 13 residues. Germline CDR1 KGHSH, CDR2 LQKENI. In DNA, the CDR3 is TGTGCCAGCTCACCCGACAGAGACTATGGCTACACCTTC. Its protein is CASSPDRDYGYTF.

The V call is TRBV5-4, the J call TRBJ2-5; D is uncertain. The CDR3 length is 14 residues. Trimming left V 0 bases short and J 0 bases short, with 6 bases between. The V gene's germline CDR1 is SGHNT and CDR2 YYREEE (reference sequence). Here the CDR3 reads CASSLDQYQETQYF. Here the CDR3 DNA reads TGTGCCAGCAGCTTGGATCAGTACCAAGAGACCCAGTACTTC.

The chain carries TRBV5-1 and TRBJ2-3; no firm D call. Trimming stripped 4 bases from V and 13 bases from J, with 13 bases between. The length of the CDR3 is 11 residues. The germline gives CDR1 SGHRS, CDR2 YFSETQ. The CDR3 region is CASSIGGEEYF. The CDR3 nucleotides read TGCGCCAGCAGCATCGGCGGAGAGGAGTATTTT.

This rearrangement joins TRBV9 to TRBJ1-2; tentative D call: TRBD1 (6 bases). With 3 bases removed from V and 4 bases from J, the gap between germline ends came to 13 bases. CDR1 and CDR2 from the germline V gene are SGDLS and YYNGEE. The CDR3 spans 14 residues. This chain's CDR3 is CASSGDIQFYGYTF. Here the CDR3 DNA reads TGTGCCAGCAGCGGGGACATCCAATTCTATGGCTACACCTTC.

The gene calls are TRBV30 and TRBJ1-2, with D uncertain. The CDR3 has 13 residues. Germline CDR1 reads GTSNPN; CDR2 reads SVGIG (reference sequence). The V end was cut by 4 bases, the J end by 1 base, with 10 bases between. The CDR3 sequence is CAWNGAFNYGYTF. CDR3 nucleotides: TGTGCCTGGAACGGAGCTTTTAACTATGGCTACACCTTC.

The chain employs TRBV11-2 and TRBJ2-5; 9 bases line up with TRBD2. V lost 6 bases and J lost 5; bases outside the gene matches: 7. CDR1 is SGHAT and CDR2 is FQNNGV in the germline V gene. CDR3 length equals 14 residues. The CDR3 DNA is TGTGCCAGCAGTCGGGAGCGGGGGGAGGAGACCCAGTACTTC. Translating gives CASSRERGEETQYF.

This CDR3 reads CASSANTGTGSPYEQYF. CDR3 nucleotides: TGTGCCAGCAGCGCCAACACCGGGACAGGGTCCCCCTACGAGCAGTACTTC. This rearrangement joins TRBV9 to TRBJ2-7; 9 bases agree with TRBD1. Trimming took 3 bases from V and 2 from J; bases not matched to a gene: 12. CDR1 SGDLS and CDR2 YYNGEE come from the germline V gene. The CDR3 is made up of 17 amino acids.